One and the same sample provided the 20 T cell receptor beta chains below, sequenced in a study of shared clonotypes between healthy human individuals. Only in-frame clones appear in the TCRdb table, and some are missing; sequencing was by immunoSEQ multiplex PCR. The sample carries roughly 500,000 clones, about 96% recorded once. Sequencing was done on a sample of naive CD4+ T cells sorted from blood. Subset given: CD45RA+ positively selected. The receptors originated from a young woman in good health.

The V and J genes are TRBV28 and TRBJ2-7; 11 nucleotides line up with TRBD1. J gave up 3 bases and V 5 bases, and 6 bases lay outside the gene matches. Germline CDR1 is MDHEN and CDR2 is SYDVKM. This CDR3 region has 15 residues. In DNA form, the CDR3 reads TGTGCCAGCAGTATCCCCGGGACAGGGGGCTACGAGCAGTACTTC. This gives the protein CASSIPGTGGYEQYF.

The chain employs TRBV28 and TRBJ2-7; D gene uncertain. The ends were cut back, 3 bases at V and 0 bases at J, with 6 bases in the middle. Germline loops: CDR1 MDHEN, CDR2 SYDVKM. The length of the CDR3 is 13 residues. The CDR3 here is CASSFPSSYEQYF. The CDR3 DNA reads TGTGCCAGCAGTTTCCCGAGCTCCTACGAGCAGTACTTC.

The genes are TRBV6-1 and TRBJ1-1, with no clear D. CDR3 length: 12 amino acids. CDR1 MNHNS and CDR2 SASEGT come from the germline V gene. Trimming stripped 4 bases from V and 7 bases from J, with 10 bases between. The CDR3 DNA is TGTGCCAGCAGTGTTGGGATTCTTGAAGCTTTCTTT. Translated: CASSVGILEAFF.

The J gene is TRBJ2-5, the V gene TRBV9; 8 nucleotides agree with TRBD1. This CDR3 has 16 amino acids. The ends lost 0 bases at V and 1 base at J; junction bases unmatched: 5. Germline CDR1 and CDR2: SGDLS and YYNGEE. The chain's CDR3 is CASSVEGTGPQETQYF. The CDR3 region has the DNA TGTGCCAGCAGCGTAGAGGGGACAGGTCCCCAAGAGACCCAGTACTTC.

The chain carries TRBV11-2 and TRBJ1-4; D is ambiguous. V gave up 5 bases and J gave up 7 bases, with 14 bases separating them. Germline assignment: CDR1 SGHAT and CDR2 FQNNGV. The CDR3 extends over 14 amino acids. Written as DNA, the CDR3 is TGTGCCAGCAGCCCTGACAAGCCGACTGAAAAACTGTTTTTT. It translates to CASSPDKPTEKLFF.

This clone was observed a single time. The chain uses TRBV10-1 and TRBJ2-7; 10 nucleotides match TRBD1. The V gene's germline CDR1 is WNHNN and CDR2 SYGVQD (reference sequence). There are 15 residues in the CDR3. V was pared by 4 bases and J by 5 bases, with 8 bases of the junction left unmatched. The CDR3 bases are TGCGCCAGCAGTGCTACCGGGACAGGGGATCACGAGCAGTACTTC. Translating gives CASSATGTGDHEQYF.

This chain joins TRBV19 and TRBJ1-2; 9 bases are a match to TRBD1. The CDR3 contains 18 residues. The J segment lost 0 bases and the V segment lost 1 base, leaving 9 bases of the junction unmatched. Germline CDR1 and CDR2: LNHDA and SQIVND (reference sequence). The CDR3 loop reads CASSIALGGQGANYGYTF. The CDR3 bases are TGTGCCAGTAGTATAGCCCTTGGGGGACAGGGCGCTAACTATGGCTACACCTTC.

This rearrangement joins TRBV20-1 to TRBJ2-7; no firm D call. The CDR3 is 11 residues long. V shed 3 bases and J shed 5 bases, with 8 bases lying between them. CDR1 and CDR2 (germline): DFQATT, SNEGSKA (reference sequence). CDR3 region: CSASIRDEQYF. The CDR3 bases are TGCAGTGCTAGTATCCGGGACGAGCAGTACTTC.

The chain uses TRBV5-1 and TRBJ2-5; 7 bases agree with TRBD2. Germline loops: CDR1 SGHRS, CDR2 YFSETQ. Trimming at V came to 4 bases and at J to 5 bases, leaving 11 bases not matched to a gene. CDR3 length: 15 residues. CDR3 nucleotides: TGCGCCAGCAGCCCAACCGCGGGAGCGATCGAGACCCAGTACTTC. This gives the protein CASSPTAGAIETQYF.

J is TRBJ2-2 and V is TRBV2; TRBD2 agrees at 7 bases. From germline, CDR1 is SNHLY and CDR2 FYNNEI. The CDR3 runs 16 residues. The V gene end was trimmed by 2 bases and the J gene end by 2 bases; junction bases not matched to a gene: 5. The CDR3 loop reads CASSERASGNTGELFF. The CDR3 nucleotides are TGTGCCAGCAGTGAACGGGCTAGCGGAAACACCGGGGAGCTGTTTTTT.

This chain uses TRBV2 with TRBJ2-3; tentatively, D is TRBD1 (5 bases). Germline values: CDR1 SNHLY, CDR2 FYNNEI. Between the trimmed V and J ends, which lost 6 bases and 7 bases, there was a span of 14 bases. The CDR3 extends over 13 amino acids. The CDR3, as DNA: TGTGCCAGCAGCGCACTTGACAGCAATACGCAGTATTTT. This translates into CASSALDSNTQYF.

The chain is built from TRBV7-2 and TRBJ1-3; D is unclear. V lost 3 bases and J 0 bases, leaving 9 bases between the germline ends. This CDR3 has 15 amino acids. Germline lookup yields CDR1 SGHTA and CDR2 FQGNSA. CDR3 bases: TGTGCCAGCAGCTTGAGCGCCGCCTCTGGAAACACCATATATTTT. It is translated as CASSLSAASGNTIYF.

This clone was picked up a small number of times. J is TRBJ2-7 and V is TRBV29-1; 11 bases match TRBD2. The germline gives CDR1 SQVTM, CDR2 ANQGSEA. With 6 bases clipped from V and 6 bases from J, the junction kept 10 bases outside the gene matches. The CDR3 length is 14 residues. CDR3 in DNA: TGCAGCGTCAAGACTAGCGGGACTTCCCCCGAGCAGTACTTC. It encodes CSVKTSGTSPEQYF.

The chain links TRBV5-1 to TRBJ1-2; D is unresolved. Deletions cut 0 bases from V and 8 bases from J, with 5 bases between. The CDR3 covers 11 residues. Germline values: CDR1 SGHRS, CDR2 YFSETQ. CDR3 residues: CASSLEGGYTF. CDR3 coding DNA: TGCGCCAGCAGCTTGGAGGGCGGCTACACCTTC.

This chain links TRBV7-9 with TRBJ2-7; D is uncertain. The CDR3 length is 14 residues. CDR1 SEHNR and CDR2 FQNEAQ come from the germline V gene (reference sequence). V shed 1 base and J shed 0 bases, with 7 bases lying between them. The CDR3 coding sequence is TGTGCCAGCAGCTTAGTAGGGAACTCCTACGAGCAGTACTTC. Translation: CASSLVGNSYEQYF.

The chain is built from TRBV2 and TRBJ2-7; a weak D match, TRBD2 (5 bases). V lost 8 bases to trimming and J lost 0 bases, with 14 bases between them. CDR3 length: 14 amino acids. Per the germline V gene, CDR1 is SNHLY and CDR2 is FYNNEI. CDR3 amino acids: CASQDSPASYEQYF. CDR3 nucleotides: TGTGCCAGCCAGGACTCGCCCGCCTCCTACGAGCAGTACTTC.

The chain recombines TRBV5-8 with TRBJ1-2, with D maybe TRBD1 (6 bases). The V and J ends lost 0 bases and 0 bases respectively, with 15 bases between them. This CDR3 contains 17 residues. The germline gives CDR1 SGHTS, CDR2 YDEGEE. Here the CDR3 reads CASSLAGRGLPNYGYTF. In DNA, the CDR3 is TGTGCCAGCAGCTTGGCTGGCAGGGGTTTGCCTAACTATGGCTACACCTTC.

The V and J genes are TRBV5-1 and TRBJ2-7; the D is unclear. Trimming removed 0 bases at V and 7 bases at J, with 11 bases between. From germline, CDR1 is SGHRS and CDR2 YFSETQ. This CDR3 region has 13 residues. CDR3 sequence (DNA): TGCGCCAGCAGCTTGGTGGGCCTCCGGGAGCAGTACTTC. Its protein is CASSLVGLREQYF.

The chain couples TRBV10-3 to TRBJ2-6; TRBD1 agrees at 8 bases. Losses at the gene ends were 4 bases for V and 0 bases for J; bases not matched to a gene: 8. The CDR3 runs to 18 residues. Per germline, CDR1 ENHRY and CDR2 SYGVKD. CDR3 DNA: TGTGCCATCAGTGGACAGGGGAAGGGACTCTCTGGGGCCAACGTCCTGACTTTC. Its protein is CAISGQGKGLSGANVLTF.

This chain uses TRBV5-4 with TRBJ1-1, with 8 nucleotides matching TRBD1. The CDR3 runs to 14 residues. Germline assignment: CDR1 SGHNT and CDR2 YYREEE (reference sequence). Trimming took 4 bases from V and 7 from J; bases not matched to a gene: 9. Written as DNA, the CDR3 is TGTGCCAGCAGCCCAGGACAGGGAGGGGGTGAAGCTTTCTTT. This codes for CASSPGQGGGEAFF.